Listed below are T cell receptor beta chains from one sample, sequenced in a study. TCRdb redid the calling of the RT-PCR reads with MiXCR, one entry per CDR3 protein. The sample lists more than 600,000 distinct CDR3 sequences, approximately 15% occurring once. Sequencing was done on a sample of memory CD4+ T cells from blood. Source of these receptors: a female donor in good health, serving as a healthy control. CDR3s include the opening cysteine and the closing phenylalanine or tryptophan. Each record gives: CDR3 DNA, CDR3 protein, clone size, V gene, D gene, J gene. The D gene is left open where the match is weak. Clone size is stated in some rows and not others, as once, few, many or a class when expanded.

CDR3 DNA: TGTGCCAGCAGCCAAGTATACAGCTATGGCTACACCTTC; CDR3 protein: CASSQVYSYGYTF; clone size: NA; V gene: TRBV14; D gene: NA; J gene: TRBJ1-2
CDR3 DNA: TGTGCCAGCAGCCCCGGCGTAGGGGAAAAACTGTTTTTT; CDR3 protein: CASSPGVGEKLFF; clone size: few; V gene: TRBV7-9; D gene: NA; J gene: TRBJ1-4
CDR3 DNA: TGTGCCATCAGTGATCCGACAGGATCCTACGAGCAGTACTTC; CDR3 protein: CAISDPTGSYEQYF; clone size: NA; V gene: TRBV10-3; D gene: NA; J gene: TRBJ2-7
CDR3 DNA: TGTGCCAGCAGCTTGATCAGGGATAGGGCCCAGCATTTT; CDR3 protein: CASSLIRDRAQHF; clone size: few; V gene: TRBV7-2; D gene: NA; J gene: TRBJ1-5
CDR3 DNA: TGTGCCATCAGCTCCGGGACTAGCGGGAGCGAGGAGCAGTTCTTC; CDR3 protein: CAISSGTSGSEEQFF; clone size: NA; V gene: TRBV10-3; D gene: TRBD2; J gene: TRBJ2-1
CDR3 DNA: TGTGCCAGCAGTTTCGGGGACAGCAGGCGCGTGGCCGATACGCAGTATTTT; CDR3 protein: CASSFGDSRRVADTQYF; clone size: NA; V gene: TRBV27; D gene: TRBD1; J gene: TRBJ2-3
CDR3 DNA: TGCAGCGCCCGGACAGGGGGGGACTATGGCTACACCTTC; CDR3 protein: CSARTGGDYGYTF; clone size: many; V gene: TRBV29-1; D gene: TRBD1; J gene: TRBJ1-2
CDR3 DNA: TGTGCCAGCAGTGAATTTCCCGGGTCGGACTACGAGCAGTACTTC; CDR3 protein: CASSEFPGSDYEQYF; clone size: many; V gene: TRBV6-1; D gene: NA; J gene: TRBJ2-7
CDR3 DNA: TGTGCCAGCAGCCCACTAGCGCAAGAGACCCAGTACTTC; CDR3 protein: CASSPLAQETQYF; clone size: few; V gene: TRBV27; D gene: TRBD2; J gene: TRBJ2-5
CDR3 DNA: TGTGCCAGCGCCCGGGACTATCTGGGCGAGCAGTACTTC; CDR3 protein: CASARDYLGEQYF; clone size: few; V gene: TRBV6-4; D gene: TRBD2; J gene: TRBJ2-7
CDR3 DNA: TGCGCCAGCAGCTTGGAGACAGGGTTTGGCAATGAGCAGTTCTTC; CDR3 protein: CASSLETGFGNEQFF; clone size: few; V gene: TRBV5-1; D gene: TRBD1; J gene: TRBJ2-1
CDR3 DNA: TGCGCCAGCAGCACGGACTATTATAGTGAGCAGTTCTTC; CDR3 protein: CASSTDYYSEQFF; clone size: NA; V gene: TRBV5-1; D gene: NA; J gene: TRBJ2-1
CDR3 DNA: TGCAGTGCCGTGGACGGAGGGACAGATACGCAGTATTTT; CDR3 protein: CSAVDGGTDTQYF; clone size: NA; V gene: TRBV20-1; D gene: NA; J gene: TRBJ2-3
CDR3 DNA: TGTGCCAGCAATCCTATGCCCATTAGCAATCAGCCCCAGCATTTT; CDR3 protein: CASNPMPISNQPQHF; clone size: many; V gene: TRBV27; D gene: NA; J gene: TRBJ1-5
CDR3 DNA: TGTGCCAGCAGCCAACGGGGGGCCGGCACCGGGGAGCTGTTTTTT; CDR3 protein: CASSQRGAGTGELFF; clone size: NA; V gene: TRBV7-2; D gene: NA; J gene: TRBJ2-2
CDR3 DNA: TGTGCCAGCAGCTTGGGACCGATGTCCTACGAGCAGTACTTC; CDR3 protein: CASSLGPMSYEQYF; clone size: NA; V gene: TRBV5-5; D gene: NA; J gene: TRBJ2-7
CDR3 DNA: TGCAGTGCTACCTCCACGGGGAAACTGTTTTTT; CDR3 protein: CSATSTGKLFF; clone size: NA; V gene: TRBV20-1; D gene: NA; J gene: TRBJ1-4
CDR3 DNA: TGTGCCACCAAGCTTGGGGGTGCGGACTATGGCTACACCTTC; CDR3 protein: CATKLGGADYGYTF; clone size: few; V gene: TRBV10-3; D gene: NA; J gene: TRBJ1-2
CDR3 DNA: TGTGCCAGCAGCTCACTAGCGGGAGGGCCCGGTGAGCAGTTCTTC; CDR3 protein: CASSSLAGGPGEQFF; clone size: NA; V gene: TRBV7-2; D gene: TRBD2; J gene: TRBJ2-1
CDR3 DNA: TGTGCCAGCAGTCCACTCCTGACAGGCTCTAACACTGAAGCTTTCTTT; CDR3 protein: CASSPLLTGSNTEAFF; clone size: few; V gene: TRBV12-3/TRBV12-4; D gene: NA; J gene: TRBJ1-1
CDR3 DNA: TGCAGCGTTGTCGGCCGATACAATGAGCAGTTCTTC; CDR3 protein: CSVVGRYNEQFF; clone size: NA; V gene: TRBV29-1; D gene: NA; J gene: TRBJ2-1
CDR3 DNA: TGTGCCAGCAGCTTAATAGGGGGCAGGGGCTACACCTTC; CDR3 protein: CASSLIGGRGYTF; clone size: many; V gene: TRBV7-6; D gene: TRBD1; J gene: TRBJ1-2
CDR3 DNA: TGTGCCAGCAGTTACCCCTCTAGCGGGGGGTACAATGAGCAGTTCTTC; CDR3 protein: CASSYPSSGGYNEQFF; clone size: few; V gene: TRBV6-6; D gene: TRBD2; J gene: TRBJ2-1
CDR3 DNA: TGTGCCACCAGACAGGGAAGTCAAGAGACCCAGTACTTC; CDR3 protein: CATRQGSQETQYF; clone size: NA; V gene: TRBV19; D gene: TRBD1; J gene: TRBJ2-5
CDR3 DNA: TGTGCCATCAGTGAGTCGATGGTAACCTACGAGCAGTACTTC; CDR3 protein: CAISESMVTYEQYF; clone size: NA; V gene: TRBV10-3; D gene: NA; J gene: TRBJ2-7
CDR3 DNA: TGCAGTGCTGATGGGACGGGCTATGGCTACACCTTC; CDR3 protein: CSADGTGYGYTF; clone size: NA; V gene: TRBV20-1; D gene: NA; J gene: TRBJ1-2
CDR3 DNA: TGTGCCACCAGTGATCCCGGAACGGGGGGAAATGAGCAGTTCTTC; CDR3 protein: CATSDPGTGGNEQFF; clone size: many; V gene: TRBV24-1; D gene: TRBD2; J gene: TRBJ2-1
CDR3 DNA: TGTGCCATCAGTGGGGGGGGGCCCCCACGGGACGAGCAGTACTTC; CDR3 protein: CAISGGGPPRDEQYF; clone size: NA; V gene: TRBV10-3; D gene: NA; J gene: TRBJ2-7
CDR3 DNA: TGCAGTGCTCTAGCGGGAGCGACCACCGGGGAGCTGTTTTTT; CDR3 protein: CSALAGATTGELFF; clone size: many; V gene: TRBV20-1; D gene: TRBD2; J gene: TRBJ2-2
CDR3 DNA: TGTGCCATCAGTGAGTCGGGCGAGAATCAGCCCCAGCATTTT; CDR3 protein: CAISESGENQPQHF; clone size: many; V gene: TRBV10-3; D gene: NA; J gene: TRBJ1-5
CDR3 DNA: TGCGCCAGCAGCCAACTAATCGGGACAGGGAGCGAGCAGTACTTC; CDR3 protein: CASSQLIGTGSEQYF; clone size: few; V gene: TRBV4-3; D gene: TRBD1; J gene: TRBJ2-7
CDR3 DNA: TGTGCCAGCGGGGACAGGGAAAATCAGCCCCAGCATTTT; CDR3 protein: CASGDRENQPQHF; clone size: many; V gene: TRBV6-5; D gene: TRBD1; J gene: TRBJ1-5
CDR3 DNA: TGTGCCAGCAGCTTTTCAACTAGCGGTTTCCAGTTCTTC; CDR3 protein: CASSFSTSGFQFF; clone size: few; V gene: TRBV11-2; D gene: TRBD2; J gene: TRBJ2-1
CDR3 DNA: TGTGCCAGCAGCTTAGATAGGGGGAATACGCAGTATTTT; CDR3 protein: CASSLDRGNTQYF; clone size: many; V gene: TRBV7-2; D gene: NA; J gene: TRBJ2-3
CDR3 DNA: TGCAGTGCGCAGACTAGCGGGGACACAGATACGCAGTATTTT; CDR3 protein: CSAQTSGDTDTQYF; clone size: NA; V gene: TRBV20-1; D gene: TRBD2; J gene: TRBJ2-3
CDR3 DNA: TGTGCCAGCAGCTTAGTCCAGTGGCCGTGGGAGACCCAGTACTTC; CDR3 protein: CASSLVQWPWETQYF; clone size: NA; V gene: TRBV7-6; D gene: NA; J gene: TRBJ2-5
CDR3 DNA: TGTGCCAGCAGTTCCCCTGGCCTTTACGAGCAGTACTTC; CDR3 protein: CASSSPGLYEQYF; clone size: NA; V gene: TRBV6-6; D gene: NA; J gene: TRBJ2-7
CDR3 DNA: TGCAGCGTTGAAGACAGGGGCGATAACTATGGCTACACCTTC; CDR3 protein: CSVEDRGDNYGYTF; clone size: few; V gene: TRBV29-1; D gene: NA; J gene: TRBJ1-2
CDR3 DNA: TGTGCCAGCAGTTGGGCGGGGGGACAGGGCTTCGAGCAGTACTTC; CDR3 protein: CASSWAGGQGFEQYF; clone size: few; V gene: TRBV6-6; D gene: NA; J gene: TRBJ2-7
CDR3 DNA: TGCAGCGTTCTCTTGTCAGCTTCGAACACCGGGGAGCTGTTTTTT; CDR3 protein: CSVLLSASNTGELFF; clone size: NA; V gene: TRBV29-1; D gene: NA; J gene: TRBJ2-2
CDR3 DNA: TGTGCCAGCAGTGAACGCAGCTCCTATAATTCACCCCTCCACTTT; CDR3 protein: CASSERSSYNSPLHF; clone size: NA; V gene: TRBV2; D gene: NA; J gene: TRBJ1-6
CDR3 DNA: TGCAGTGCCCCGCGAGCTGAAGAGACCCAGTACTTC; CDR3 protein: CSAPRAEETQYF; clone size: few; V gene: TRBV20-1; D gene: NA; J gene: TRBJ2-5
CDR3 DNA: TGTGCCAGCAGCGTTGAGGGACAGGGCGACGAATCTTTCTTT; CDR3 protein: CASSVEGQGDESFF; clone size: few; V gene: TRBV9; D gene: TRBD1; J gene: TRBJ1-1
CDR3 DNA: TGCGCCAGCAGCCAAGAAAACGGAGGTCTGTTCTTC; CDR3 protein: CASSQENGGLFF; clone size: many; V gene: TRBV4-1; D gene: NA; J gene: TRBJ2-1
CDR3 DNA: TGTGCCAGCAGCCCCGGGACGGGGGACACTGAAGCTTTCTTT; CDR3 protein: CASSPGTGDTEAFF; clone size: few; V gene: TRBV6-5; D gene: NA; J gene: TRBJ1-1
CDR3 DNA: TGTGCCAGCAGTGCCGGGGCAGCCATTGTTAACTATGGCTACACCTTC; CDR3 protein: CASSAGAAIVNYGYTF; clone size: NA; V gene: TRBV6-1; D gene: NA; J gene: TRBJ1-2
CDR3 DNA: TGTGCCAGCAGTAAGTTAGCGGGAGGGACCTACGAGCAGTACTTC; CDR3 protein: CASSKLAGGTYEQYF; clone size: many; V gene: TRBV27; D gene: TRBD2; J gene: TRBJ2-7
CDR3 DNA: TGTGCCAGCAGCTTGTGGGTCAGAAGGGATCAGCCCCAGCATTTT; CDR3 protein: CASSLWVRRDQPQHF; clone size: NA; V gene: TRBV5-6; D gene: NA; J gene: TRBJ1-5
CDR3 DNA: TGCAGTGCCGACACCGGGACTCCCTCCCGGTATGAGCAGTTCTTC; CDR3 protein: CSADTGTPSRYEQFF; clone size: NA; V gene: TRBV20-1; D gene: NA; J gene: TRBJ2-1
CDR3 DNA: TGTGCCAGCAGTTTAGGAAGCACTGGGCTGGGTGGCTACACCTTC; CDR3 protein: CASSLGSTGLGGYTF; clone size: NA; V gene: TRBV12-3/TRBV12-4; D gene: NA; J gene: TRBJ1-2
CDR3 DNA: TGTGCCAGCAGACCCCCGGGCAGGGTATGGACCGGGGAGCTGTTTTTT; CDR3 protein: CASRPPGRVWTGELFF; clone size: many; V gene: TRBV6-5; D gene: NA; J gene: TRBJ2-2
CDR3 DNA: TGTGCCGGAGGCGGGGACAGGGTGGGGAAAGCTTTCTTT; CDR3 protein: CAGGGDRVGKAFF; clone size: NA; V gene: TRBV30; D gene: TRBD1; J gene: TRBJ1-1
CDR3 DNA: TGCGCCAGCAGCCCCGCGGTTGGGCTAGCGGGAAACACCGGGGAGCTGTTTTTT; CDR3 protein: CASSPAVGLAGNTGELFF; clone size: NA; V gene: TRBV4-1; D gene: TRBD2; J gene: TRBJ2-2
CDR3 DNA: TGTGCCAGCAGTTCCCCTAATCGACCGGGACAGAGATCGAATGAGCAGTTCTTC; CDR3 protein: CASSSPNRPGQRSNEQFF; clone size: many; V gene: TRBV28; D gene: TRBD1; J gene: TRBJ2-1
CDR3 DNA: TGCGCCAGCAGCGGGATGGGACAGGGGACCGGGGAGCTGTTTTTT; CDR3 protein: CASSGMGQGTGELFF; clone size: few; V gene: TRBV5-1; D gene: TRBD1; J gene: TRBJ2-2